This T cell receptor (beta chain) was identified in a study of blood T cell repertoires in COVID-19. Across the whole study: Samples taken during acute and convalescent COVID-19 were collected in the United States, Italy and Spain. PBMCs, B-cell-depleted T cells, or T cells provided the cDNA or gDNA that made up the material.

V was pared by 7 bases and J by 6 bases, with 9 bases of the junction left unmatched. This CDR3 region has 15 residues. The germline gives CDR1 SNHLY, CDR2 FYNNEI. In the study's own analysis: By means of reference gene primer amplification, nucleated cell counts were estimated. Clones were read by immunoSEQ multiplex PCR, and TCRdb kept only the in-frame ones, dropping some. V, J and clone size were drawn from that table, and D and trimming were deduced from the DNA. The sample holds 300,000 to 450,000 clones; around 85% are singletons and the top ten take about 3.6%. Sequencing used peripheral blood. The chain joins TRBV2 to TRBJ2-1; TRBD2 aligns across 10 bases. This receptor was obtained from a young woman with acute or convalescent COVID-19. CDR3 amino acids: CASTILAGYFNEQFF. CDR3 sequence (DNA): TGTGCCAGCACCATACTAGCGGGATACTTCAATGAGCAGTTCTTC. Variable domain in full (rest from reference TRBV2 and TRBJ2-1): EPEVTQTPSHQVTQMGQEVILRCVPISNHLYFYWYRQILGQKVEFLVSFYNNEISEKSEIFDDQFSVERPDGSNFTLKIRSTKLEDSAMYFCASTILAGYFNEQFFGPGTRLTVL.